This T cell receptor beta chain emerged from a study of blood T cell repertoires in COVID-19. For the study at large: Acute and convalescent COVID-19 specimens originated in the United States, Italy and Spain. The cDNA or gDNA used as material had been derived from T cells, B-cell-depleted T cells, or PBMCs.

Study processing details: Scientists estimated how many nucleated cells there were by amplifying reference gene primers. The method was immunoSEQ multiplex PCR; TCRdb's version includes in-frame clones alone and lacks a portion of them. V and J calls and clone size are copied from that table; D and trimming were computed from the DNA. The table lists about 150,000 clones, over 80% of them singletons. CDR3 length equals 15 residues. Germline CDR1 is SGHNT and CDR2 is YENEEA. The V end was cut by 5 bases, the J end by 5 bases, with 18 bases between. The chain uses TRBV11-3 and TRBJ2-5; TRBD1 is a possible D gene (5 bases). This TCR came from a man aged 50 to 59 who had recovered from COVID-19. The sequencing input was peripheral blood. CDR3 in amino acids: CASSRSHQGGETQYF. CDR3 DNA: TGTGCCAGCAGCCGGTCTCACCAGGGTGGGGAGACCCAGTACTTC.